This T cell receptor (beta chain) appears in the sequencing data of a study of OX40 agonist ivuxolimab in advanced cancers. CDR3 size: 15 residues. Germline-derived CDR1 and CDR2 are LNHDA and SQIVND (reference sequence). The V and J ends lost 2 bases and 4 bases, in that order; junction bases with no gene match: 7. Clones were read by immunoSEQ multiplex PCR, and TCRdb kept only the in-frame ones, dropping some. The sample carries roughly 80,000 clones, 86% recorded once. The rearrangement uses TRBV19 and TRBJ1-1; 7 bases map to TRBD1. The source of this sequence is an adult with an advanced solid tumor such as melanoma, head and neck, liver or kidney cancer. The sequenced sample was CD4+ or CD8+ T cells sorted from blood, obtained in a trial of the OX40 agonist ivuxolimab. CDR3 DNA: TGTGCCAGTAGTATATCAACAGGGGTTAGCACTGAAGCTTTCTTT. Translated, it gives CASSISTGVSTEAFF.